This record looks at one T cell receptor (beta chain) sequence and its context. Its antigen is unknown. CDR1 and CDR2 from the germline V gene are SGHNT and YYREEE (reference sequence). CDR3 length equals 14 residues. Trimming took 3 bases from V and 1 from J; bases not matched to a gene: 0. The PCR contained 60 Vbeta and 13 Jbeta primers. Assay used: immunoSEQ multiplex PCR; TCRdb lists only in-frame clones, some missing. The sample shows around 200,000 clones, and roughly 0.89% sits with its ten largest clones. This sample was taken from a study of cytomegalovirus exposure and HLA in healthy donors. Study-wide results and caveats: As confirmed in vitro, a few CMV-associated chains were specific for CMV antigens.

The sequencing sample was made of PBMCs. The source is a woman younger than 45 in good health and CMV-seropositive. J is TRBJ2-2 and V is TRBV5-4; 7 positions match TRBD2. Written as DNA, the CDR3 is TGTGCCAGCAGCTCTAGCGGGAACACCGGGGAGCTGTTTTTT. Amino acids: CASSSSGNTGELFF.